The sequence of this T cell receptor beta chain was determined in a study of cytomegalovirus exposure and HLA in healthy donors. In the case of this clone: As yet, its antigen is unknown.

Donors likely had unrecorded immune exposures despite being nominally healthy when sampled. The PCR employed 60 Vbeta primers together with 13 Jbeta primers. The method was immunoSEQ multiplex PCR; TCRdb's version includes in-frame clones alone and lacks a portion of them. Among hundreds of thousands of clones listed, 78% were seen once. Study-wide findings and caveats: Previously analyzed data showed that most TCR beta V segments were productive at a frequency of about 90% or about 30%. HLA allele associations emerged for roughly 17,000 TCR beta sequences in a later analysis, at 0.05 false discovery rate.

The sample was PBMCs. The TCR sequence derives from a boy younger than 18 in good health and CMV-seronegative.

The CDR3 is CAWKGGGGVLQETQYF. The CDR3 nucleotides are TGTGCCTGGAAGGGAGGGGGGGGAGTACTACAAGAGACCCAGTACTTC. The V and J genes are TRBV30 and TRBJ2-5, with a weak D call TRBD2 (7 bases). Trimming stripped 4 bases from V and 2 bases from J, with 20 bases between. Germline assignment: CDR1 GTSNPN and CDR2 SVGIG (reference sequence). The CDR3 covers 16 residues.